The sequence of this T cell receptor (beta chain) was determined in a study of T cells in Graves' hyperthyroidism and ophthalmopathy. This clonotype was seen at least ten times. There are 16 residues in the CDR3. J gave up 7 bases and V 6 bases, and 13 bases lay outside the gene matches. From germline, CDR1 is SGHTA and CDR2 FQGTGA. Across 18 months, stable Graves' hyperthyroidism was marked by no progression to ophthalmopathy. Patients between 18 and 65 years old had hyperthyroidism, newly diagnosed and lasting under 2 months. Uncontrolled infection, other autoimmune disease, pregnancy or lactation excluded patients. Orbital computed tomography and thyroid ultrasound, together with serum TRAb and thyroxine and clinical symptoms, were used for diagnoses. The investigators amplified TCR beta CDR3 regions from RNA transcripts. The HTBI primer set was used in a first-round RT-PCR of the TCR CDR3. TCRdb passed the multiplex PCR reads through MiXCR, listing each CDR3 protein once. The data contain fewer than 850,000 distinct CDR3 sequences, 17% of them singletons.

The rearrangement joins TRBV7-3 to TRBJ2-1, with 9 positions matching TRBD2. The source material was blood. The receptor was isolated from a man aged 45-60 years with Graves' hyperthyroidism. CDR3 sequence: CASSSNVAGVGNEQFF. The DNA for the CDR3 is TGTGCCAGCAGTTCTAACGTAGCGGGAGTGGGGAATGAGCAGTTCTTC.